This T cell receptor beta chain appears in the sequencing data of a study of T cells in localized non-small cell lung cancer. Study-wide results and caveats: Across samples, adjacent lung featured a median roughly 56 of the top 100 tumor clones. The highest T cell clonality was in uninvolved adjacent lung, above tumor.

The protocol was immunoSEQ multiplex PCR, while the TCRdb copy is restricted to in-frame clones and leaves out a portion. The sample comprises approximately 88,000 clones, approximately 91% of which are singletons, and 4.1% rests with the top ten. In the case of this clone: The antigen is unknown.

This specimen consisted of PBMCs, obtained before any cancer treatment. The TCR sequence derives from a woman between 35 and 75 years old with stage II squamous cell lung carcinoma.

CDR3 residues: CASSMGALETEAFF. The CDR3 DNA reads as TGTGCCAGTAGTATGGGGGCCTTGGAGACTGAAGCTTTCTTT. This chain links TRBV19 with TRBJ1-1; perhaps TRBD1 as D (6 bases). Germline lookup yields CDR1 LNHDA and CDR2 SQIVND (reference sequence). This CDR3 comprises 14 residues. V was shortened by 3 bases and J by 5 bases, with 13 bases between the two germline ends.